Listed here is a single T cell receptor beta chain. Its antigen is not identified. These data are taken from a study of T cell responses to AZD1222 COVID-19 vaccine. The study, taken as a whole, reports: Two doses of AZD1222 preceded a rise in Spike-specific TCR breadth and depth. It was only six AZD1222 recipients who were seropositive at baseline. Repertoire samples came only from after the peak T cell response. Clonal diversity was possibly underestimated, and white British individuals and females predominated among donors.

V lost 4 bases to trimming and J lost 5 bases, with 3 bases between them. The CDR3 covers 11 residues. In germline, CDR1 is SNHLY, CDR2 FYNNEI. The data were produced by immunoSEQ multiplex PCR, yet TCRdb's version contains in-frame clones alone and is incomplete. The sample contains approximately 100,000 clones, approximately 92% of which appear only once. The chain has TRBV2 and TRBJ1-5; D remains unclear. The source of this sequence is an adult in good health. The sample here was peripheral blood, taken on day 0 of AZD1222 vaccination. The CDR3 nucleotides are TGTGCCAGCAGTGTGGATCAGCCCCAGCATTTT. Encoded protein: CASSVDQPQHF.